The 29 T cell receptor beta chains reported below all come from one sample, sequenced in a study of T cell repertoires in cytomegalovirus infection. Each CDR3 protein is one row after TCRdb ran MiXCR on the reads. The sample records around 280,000 distinct CDR3 sequences, about 13% being singletons. Source material: PBMCs. These receptors originate from a human donor in good health (CMV status not recorded). Some clones in this sample may be carry-over from other donors' samples.

This clonotype was observed many times. This chain links TRBV7-2 with TRBJ1-2; a possible D gene is TRBD1 (5 bases). Germline CDR1 and CDR2: SGHTA and FQGNSA. The CDR3 length is 15 residues. V lost 4 bases and J 0 bases, leaving 12 bases between the germline ends. The DNA of the CDR3 is TGTGCCAGCAGCTACCGACAGACCGCTAACTATGGCTACACCTTC. Its protein product is CASSYRQTANYGYTF.

This clonotype was counted at least ten times. The rearrangement links TRBV7-2 to TRBJ2-7, with D tentatively TRBD2 (6 bases). The germline V gene encodes CDR1 SGHTA and CDR2 FQGNSA. The CDR3 extends over 14 amino acids. The V and J ends lost 3 bases and 2 bases respectively, with 11 bases between them. The CDR3 coding sequence is TGTGCCAGCAGCTTGGCGGGATTTCCCTACGAGCAGTACTTC. As protein: CASSLAGFPYEQYF.

At least ten counts were recorded for this clonotype. The chain uses TRBV7-8 and TRBJ2-2; D not resolved. The V gene lost 6 bases and the J gene lost 3 bases, with 5 bases spanning the gap. Germline lookup yields CDR1 SGHVS and CDR2 FQNEAQ. CDR3 length equals 12 residues. In DNA form, the CDR3 reads TGTGCCAGCAGAGTATACACCGGGGAGCTGTTTTTT. This gives the protein CASRVYTGELFF.

V gene TRBV15 combines with J gene TRBJ2-2; TRBD2 matches at 13 bases. The V gene end was trimmed by 1 base and the J gene end by 6 bases; junction bases not matched to a gene: 8. The germline CDR1 and CDR2 sequences are LNHNV and YYDKDF (reference sequence). The CDR3 loop spans 18 amino acids. The CDR3 DNA sequence: TGTGCCACCAGCAGAGGACTAGCGGGAGGCTCGGGGTCCGGGGAGCTGTTTTTT. It translates to CATSRGLAGGSGSGELFF.

The rearrangement joins TRBV5-1 to TRBJ2-3; 12 bases fit TRBD1. In germline, CDR1 is SGHRS, CDR2 YFSETQ. Germline trimming cut 4 bases from V and 3 bases from J; bases unmatched to any gene: 3. This CDR3 spans 15 amino acids. The CDR3 here is CASSGDRGLTDTQYF. Written as DNA, the CDR3 is TGCGCCAGCAGCGGGGACAGGGGGCTTACAGATACGCAGTATTTT.

This clonotype has a handful of counts. The chain uses TRBV5-1 and TRBJ1-1; TRBD1 is a possible D gene (5 bases). Trimming cost V 3 bases and J 5 bases, with 14 bases left between them. The CDR3 loop spans 14 amino acids. Germline V gives CDR1 SGHRS, CDR2 YFSETQ. The CDR3 DNA sequence: TGCGCCAGCAGCTACGGGACGAGGGAAACTGAAGCTTTCTTT. It translates to CASSYGTRETEAFF.

The chain uses TRBV7-9 and TRBJ1-1; D is uncertain. Germline values: CDR1 SEHNR, CDR2 FQNEAQ (reference sequence). Trimming pared 1 base from V and 0 bases from J, leaving 9 bases between. This CDR3 comprises 15 residues. This chain's CDR3 is CASSLDGQMNTEAFF. The CDR3 DNA reads TGTGCCAGCAGCTTAGATGGGCAGATGAACACTGAAGCTTTCTTT.

The sample holds many counts of this clonotype. The rearrangement links TRBV19 to TRBJ2-6; the match to TRBD1 covers 10 bases. V lost 3 bases and J lost 4; bases outside the gene matches: 6. This CDR3 region has 17 residues. CDR1 is LNHDA and CDR2 is SQIVND in the germline V gene (reference sequence). For the CDR3, the DNA is TGTGCCAGTAGTATCATCTGGGGACAGGGGGGGGCCAACGTCCTGACTTTC. Protein product: CASSIIWGQGGANVLTF.

This clonotype was seen at least ten times. The chain has TRBV27 and TRBJ1-1; D ambiguous. V was cut by 6 bases and J by 2 bases, with 4 bases left in between. The CDR3 extends over 11 amino acids. Germline CDR1 and CDR2: MNHEY and SMNVEV (reference sequence). CDR3 in DNA: TGTGCCAGCAGAGACAACACTGAAGCTTTCTTT. It codes for CASRDNTEAFF.

This clonotype was seen repeatedly, ten times or more. The chain recombines TRBV12-3 or TRBV12-4 with TRBJ2-5, with D possibly matching TRBD1 (6 bases). The CDR3 sequence is 16 residues long. Trimming left V 5 bases short and J 2 bases short, with 18 bases between. CDR3 in DNA: TGTGCCAGCAGTGAAACCCGCCCCAGGGGTCAAGAGACCCAGTACTTC. It translates to CASSETRPRGQETQYF.

About this clonotype itself: This may arise from a read error, as a much more abundant clone is one base away. The CDR3 nucleotides are TGTACCAGCAGTGTCGGGATCCAAGAGACCCAGTACTTC. It specifies CTSSVGIQETQYF. The chain links TRBV12-3 or TRBV12-4 to TRBJ2-5; D is perhaps TRBD2 (5 bases). The length of the CDR3 is 13 residues.

This clonotype was recorded many times. One end of the junction is discordant with germline, which a read error may explain. The chain couples TRBV7-7 to TRBJ2-1; D tentatively fits TRBD1 or TRBD2 (5 bases each). The V gene's germline CDR1 is SSHAT and CDR2 FNYEAQ (reference sequence). This CDR3 region has 15 residues. DNA for the CDR3: TGTGCTAGCAGCGCCGGGACGGCCTCCTACAATGAGCAGTTCTTC. It yields the protein CASSAGTASYNEQFF.

Ten or more counts support this clonotype. The rearrangement uses TRBV7-2 and TRBJ2-7; 11 bases fit TRBD2. The CDR3 loop spans 15 amino acids. V shed 5 bases and J 0 bases; nucleotides not matched to a gene: 3. From germline, CDR1 is SGHTA and CDR2 FQGNSA. The CDR3 loop reads CASSRTSGGSYEQYF. The CDR3 DNA reads as TGTGCCAGCAGCCGAACTAGCGGGGGCTCCTACGAGCAGTACTTC.

The chain employs TRBV2 and TRBJ1-4; D is unclear. The V and J ends lost 7 bases and 4 bases respectively, with 1 base between them. The CDR3 totals 10 residues. Germline V gives CDR1 SNHLY, CDR2 FYNNEI. CDR3 bases: TGTGCCAGCATTAATGAAAAACTGTTTTTT. Its translation is CASINEKLFF.

The chain uses TRBV3-1 and TRBJ2-1; 10 bases are a match to TRBD2. Germline trimming cut 4 bases from V and 6 bases from J; bases unmatched to any gene: 9. The CDR3 covers 16 residues. Germline assignment: CDR1 LGHDT and CDR2 YNNKEL (reference sequence). CDR3 residues: CASSLRTSGVGNEQFF. The DNA of the CDR3 is TGTGCCAGCAGCCTCCGTACTAGCGGGGTTGGCAATGAGCAGTTCTTC.

This clonotype has a count of ten or more. This chain joins TRBV19 and TRBJ2-2, with 7 bases identical to TRBD1. The V and J ends lost 6 bases and 4 bases, in that order; junction bases with no gene match: 8. This CDR3 contains 15 residues. Germline CDR1 is LNHDA and CDR2 is SQIVND (reference sequence). The CDR3 nucleotides read TGTGCCAGTAGGGTACAGGGGCGAGGCACCGGGGAGCTGTTTTTT. Translated: CASRVQGRGTGELFF.

This clonotype was observed at least ten times. This chain links TRBV4-1 with TRBJ2-7, with 7 nucleotides matching TRBD1. Germline V gene data show CDR1 as MGHRA and CDR2 as YSYEKL. The CDR3 has 16 amino acids. V dropped 0 bases and J dropped 3; count of bases not matched to a gene: 8. The DNA of the CDR3 is TGCGCCAGCAGCCAAGAAACCCGACAGGGAAACTACGAGCAGTACTTC. It encodes CASSQETRQGNYEQYF.

This clonotype showed up many times. This chain uses TRBV12-3 or TRBV12-4 with TRBJ2-5; 8 bases map to TRBD1. V was clipped by 6 bases and J by 10 bases; unmatched bases: 7. This CDR3 region has 12 residues. The CDR3 bases are TGTGCCAGCAGCCCAGGGGGCAGGGTCCAGTACTTC. It is translated as CASSPGGRVQYF.

This rearrangement joins TRBV28 to TRBJ2-6, with D perhaps assigned TRBD1 or TRBD2 (6 bases each). CDR3 length equals 15 residues. Trimming took 7 bases from V and 2 from J, leaving 12 bases between them. The V gene's germline CDR1 is MDHEN and CDR2 SYDVKM. This CDR3 reads CASNTRGAGANVLTF. In DNA, the CDR3 is TGTGCCAGCAACACAAGGGGGGCTGGGGCCAACGTCCTGACTTTC. The full variable domain, completed using reference TRBV28 and TRBJ2-6, is DVKVTQSSRYLVKRTGEKVFLECVQDMDHENMFWYRQDPGLGLRLIYFSYDVKMKEKGDIPEGYSVSREKKERFSLILESASTNQTSMYLCASNTRGAGANVLTFGAGSRLTVL.

In its sample, this clonotype was seen many times. The rearrangement uses TRBV4-1 and TRBJ2-5; possibly TRBD1 for D (6 bases). Trimming left V 3 bases short and J 2 bases short, with 10 bases between. The CDR3 has 14 amino acids. Germline-derived CDR1 and CDR2 are MGHRA and YSYEKL. Here the CDR3 DNA reads TGCGCCAGCAGCCAGACAGGAGCTCAAGAGACCCAGTACTTC. It specifies CASSQTGAQETQYF.

Remarks on this clonotype: This could be a read error, since a much larger clone is one nucleotide away. V usage is TRBV10-3 and J usage is TRBJ1-1; D gene uncertain. CDR1 is ENHRY, CDR2 SYGVKD, per germline. Trimming stripped 6 bases from V and 4 bases from J, with 9 bases between. The CDR3 contains 12 residues. CDR3 in DNA: TGTGCCATCAGCGTCAGGATCACTGAAGCTTTCTTT. This encodes CAISVRITEAFF.

This chain uses TRBV29-1 with TRBJ2-1, with 12 bases that match TRBD1. J gave up 6 bases and V 3 bases, and 3 bases lay outside the gene matches. The germline V gene has CDR1 SQVTM and CDR2 ANQGSEA. This CDR3 has 14 amino acids. The CDR3 here is CSVEGQGAVNEQFF. In nucleotides, the CDR3 is TGCAGCGTTGAGGGACAGGGGGCGGTCAATGAGCAGTTCTTC.

This clonotype appeared a single time. Germline and junction disagree at one end, which may indicate a read error. The chain is built from TRBV4-3 and TRBJ2-6, with D hard to call. The CDR3 has 16 amino acids. In germline, CDR1 is LGHNA, CDR2 YSLEER. The CDR3 loop reads CANSQEMGTGANVLTF. Here the CDR3 DNA reads TGCGCCAACAGCCAAGAGATGGGGACTGGGGCCAACGTCCTGACTTTC.

The genes are TRBV19 and TRBJ2-1; either TRBD1 or TRBD2 may fit D (6 bases each). There are 17 residues in the CDR3. The V gene's germline CDR1 is LNHDA and CDR2 SQIVND (reference sequence). CDR3 nucleotide sequence: TGTGCTACGTGGGGGCCCTCCGGGACTCCCGTGTGGAATGAGCAGTTCTTC. Amino acids: CATWGPSGTPVWNEQFF. The full variable domain, with the rest looked up from reference TRBV19 and TRBJ2-1, is DGGITQSPKYLFRKEGQNVTLSCEQNLNHDAMYWYRQDPGQGLRLIYYSQIVNDFQKGDIAEGYSVSREKKESFPLTVTSAQKNPTAFYLCATWGPSGTPVWNEQFFGPGTRLTVL.

For this clonotype: A much larger clone is a single base away; this may be a read error. The V call is TRBV6-2 or TRBV6-3, the J call TRBJ2-7; D gene unclear. Germline V gene lookup returns CDR1 MNHEY and CDR2 SVGEGT. The CDR3 extends over 14 amino acids. CDR3 protein: CARSYSRTTYEQYF. The CDR3 region has the DNA TGTGCCAGAAGTTACTCGAGGACGACCTACGAGCAGTACTTC.

J is TRBJ2-5 and V is TRBV28, with 7 bases aligning to TRBD2. The CDR3 runs to 17 residues. The V gene end was trimmed by 8 bases and the J gene end by 5 bases; junction bases not matched to a gene: 20. The V gene's germline CDR1 is MDHEN and CDR2 SYDVKM. Here the CDR3 reads CASSSRTLAGDGETQYF. The CDR3 DNA reads as TGTGCCAGCTCTTCGCGTACCCTGGCGGGGGACGGTGAGACCCAGTACTTC.

This clonotype has a handful of counts. This chain joins TRBV29-1 and TRBJ1-4, with D possibly matching TRBD1 (5 bases). The CDR3 is made up of 16 amino acids. Between the trimmed V and J ends, which lost 7 bases and 0 bases, there was a span of 18 bases. The germline CDR1 and CDR2 sequences are SQVTM and ANQGSEA. The CDR3 bases are TGCAGCGCTGGGGGGGGAAGAGGGGCAACTAATGAAAAACTGTTTTTT. Translating it yields CSAGGGRGATNEKLFF. The full variable domain, in which reference TRBV29-1 and TRBJ1-4 provide the parts outside the CDR3, is SAVISQKPSRDICQRGTSLTIQCQVDSQVTMMFWYRQQPGQSLTLIATANQGSEATYESGFVIDKFPISRPNLTFSTLTVSNMSPEDSSIYLCSAGGGRGATNEKLFFGSGTQLSVL.

A remark on this clonotype: It may be a read error: a sequence one base away is much more abundant. The chain is built from TRBV4-2 and TRBJ1-5; D remains ambiguous. The germline V and J ends were trimmed by 3 bases and 3 bases, with 6 bases remaining between them. The CDR3 is 13 residues long. Germline V CDR1 and CDR2: LGHNA, YNFKEQ. CDR3 amino acids: CASSQGANQPQHF. CDR3 nucleotides: TGTGCCAGCAGCCAGGGAGCCAATCAGCCCCAGCATTTT.

This clonotype was seen only a few times. This chain connects TRBV6-2 or TRBV6-3 to TRBJ1-1; D gene ambiguous. The germline V gene has CDR1 MNHEY and CDR2 SVGEGT. V lost 2 bases, J lost 3 bases, and 7 bases lay in between. The CDR3 runs to 13 residues. The CDR3 loop reads CASSYEPHTEAFF. The DNA for the CDR3 is TGTGCCAGCAGTTACGAACCTCACACTGAAGCTTTCTTT.